This entry describes one TCR beta chain. Its antigen is still unknown. The DNA is omitted, as the CDR3 cannot be located on it reliably, and the CDR3 follows TCRdb's listing. The entry originates in a study of cytomegalovirus exposure and HLA in healthy donors. Study-wide results and caveats: In a later analysis, the majority of CMV-associated beta chains seemingly showed HLA restriction. Prior analysis indicated that the majority of TCR beta V segments exhibited productivity approximately 87% or approximately 30% of the time.

In germline, CDR1 is SEHNR, CDR2 FQNEAQ (reference sequence). The CDR3 is made up of 15 amino acids, end residues included. The records omit this donor's CMV serostatus. The primer mix had 60 Vbeta and 13 Jbeta primers. Repertoires were generated with immunoSEQ multiplex PCR, while TCRdb's copy carries only in-frame clones and drops some. The data hold tens of thousands of clones, with 81% observed a single time. The clonotype originates from a human donor in good health. Sequencing was carried out using PBMCs. V is TRBV7-9 and J is TRBJ1-5. CDR3 amino acids: CASSFGSGGGQPQHF.